This is a list of T cell receptor beta chains from one sample in a study of blood T cell repertoires in COVID-19. The table came from immunoSEQ multiplex PCR; TCRdb's copy has only in-frame clones and leaves some out. This table has roughly 31,000 clones, 80% to 90% appearing once. Sequencing was done on a sample of peripheral blood. Every receptor here comes from a human donor with active COVID-19. The donor label of this sample is uncertain. The CDR3 runs from the conserved cysteine through the conserved F or W. A D gene is named only where the DNA matches it firmly. The size of a clone is reported for some rows only, either as once, few or many, or as a class for expanded clones.

d_call: TRBD2
v_call: TRBV27
j_call: TRBJ2-5
clone_size: once
cdr3_nt: TGTGCCAGCAGTCATGTCTACAGCAGCGGGAGGATGGAGACCCAGTACTTC
cdr3_aa: CASSHVYSSGRMETQYF

d_call: .
v_call: TRBV6-2/TRBV6-3
j_call: TRBJ2-1
clone_size: .
cdr3_nt: TGTGCCAGCAGTTACTCCGGACTGCTAAAGGGTTACAATGAGCAGTTCTTC
cdr3_aa: CASSYSGLLKGYNEQFF

d_call: TRBD1
v_call: TRBV7-9
j_call: TRBJ1-3
clone_size: once
cdr3_nt: TGTGCCAGCAGCTTAGGGCGGACAGGGGCTGGAAACACCATATATTTT
cdr3_aa: CASSLGRTGAGNTIYF

d_call: TRBD1
v_call: TRBV28
j_call: TRBJ1-3
clone_size: .
cdr3_nt: TGTGCCAGCAGCGACAGGGGGGACTCTGGAAACACCATATATTTT
cdr3_aa: CASSDRGDSGNTIYF

d_call: .
v_call: TRBV28
j_call: TRBJ2-7
clone_size: .
cdr3_nt: TGTGCGGGCGCCTCAGACGGCAGCTCCTACGAGCAGTACTTC
cdr3_aa: CAGASDGSSYEQYF

d_call: .
v_call: TRBV20-1
j_call: TRBJ2-3
clone_size: .
cdr3_nt: TGCAGTGCTAGTCCGGGTGGCACAGATACGCAGTATTTT
cdr3_aa: CSASPGGTDTQYF

d_call: .
v_call: TRBV5-1
j_call: TRBJ2-5
clone_size: .
cdr3_nt: TGCGCCAGCAGCTTTAGTCCTAGCACGGAAGAGACCCAGTACTTC
cdr3_aa: CASSFSPSTEETQYF

d_call: .
v_call: TRBV2
j_call: TRBJ2-1
clone_size: .
cdr3_nt: TGTGCCAGCAAGGCGGGGCACGGGGGTAATGAGCAGTTCTTC
cdr3_aa: CASKAGHGGNEQFF

d_call: .
v_call: TRBV19
j_call: TRBJ2-5
clone_size: .
cdr3_nt: TGTGCCAGTAGTAGACACTCTCAAGAGACCCAGTACTTC
cdr3_aa: CASSRHSQETQYF

d_call: .
v_call: TRBV6-6
j_call: TRBJ2-5
clone_size: .
cdr3_nt: TGTGCCAGCAGTTACTCCACGGGGAGAGAGACCCAGTACTTC
cdr3_aa: CASSYSTGRETQYF

d_call: .
v_call: TRBV2
j_call: TRBJ1-1
clone_size: .
cdr3_nt: TGTGCCACCACTGTCCCCACCTCTTTGAGGGCTGAAGCTTTCTTT
cdr3_aa: CATTVPTSLRAEAFF

d_call: .
v_call: TRBV10-3
j_call: TRBJ2-7
clone_size: .
cdr3_nt: TGTGCCATCAGTGCCTCGGAGGGGCTCGAGCAGTACTTC
cdr3_aa: CAISASEGLEQYF

d_call: .
v_call: TRBV12-1
j_call: TRBJ2-7
clone_size: .
cdr3_nt: TGTGCCAGCAGCTTACCCCCGCCCGACAGGGGGCGCCCCTACGAGCAGTACTTC
cdr3_aa: CASSLPPPDRGRPYEQYF

d_call: TRBD2
v_call: TRBV4-2
j_call: TRBJ2-1
clone_size: .
cdr3_nt: TGTGCCAGCAGCCAAGACGCACTAGCGGCCACCTACAATGAGCAGTTCTTC
cdr3_aa: CASSQDALAATYNEQFF

d_call: TRBD1
v_call: TRBV12-3/TRBV12-4
j_call: TRBJ2-1
clone_size: .
cdr3_nt: TGTGCCAGCTCGACAGGGCGCTGGAATGAGCAGTTCTTC
cdr3_aa: CASSTGRWNEQFF

d_call: TRBD1
v_call: TRBV23-1
j_call: TRBJ2-7
clone_size: .
cdr3_nt: TGCGCCAGCAGTCAGTACAGGGGCCAGACCTACGAGCAGTACTTC
cdr3_aa: CASSQYRGQTYEQYF

d_call: .
v_call: TRBV9
j_call: TRBJ1-6
clone_size: few
cdr3_nt: TGTGCCAGCAGCCCCATGAGCGGCATTAATTCACCCCTCCACTTT
cdr3_aa: CASSPMSGINSPLHF

d_call: TRBD1
v_call: TRBV7-3
j_call: TRBJ1-1
clone_size: .
cdr3_nt: TGTGCCAGCAGCCCCTCCAGGGGGGAAGACACTGAAGCTTTCTTT
cdr3_aa: CASSPSRGEDTEAFF

d_call: TRBD1
v_call: TRBV7-2
j_call: TRBJ2-7
clone_size: few
cdr3_nt: TGTGCCAGCAGCCCGCGGCCCGAGGGGGCGTGGAAAGAGCAGTACTTC
cdr3_aa: CASSPRPEGAWKEQYF

d_call: TRBD1
v_call: TRBV6-2/TRBV6-3
j_call: TRBJ2-5
clone_size: .
cdr3_nt: TGTGCCAGCAGTTACTCGCTCGGGACAGAGAAAGAGACCCAGTACTTC
cdr3_aa: CASSYSLGTEKETQYF

d_call: .
v_call: TRBV7-3
j_call: TRBJ2-7
clone_size: .
cdr3_nt: TGTGCCAGCAGCTTAGGTCGGGGCTCCTACGAGCAGTACTTC
cdr3_aa: CASSLGRGSYEQYF

d_call: .
v_call: TRBV9
j_call: TRBJ2-7
clone_size: .
cdr3_nt: TGTGCCAGCAGCGTATCTTCGTCAGACGAGCAGTACTTC
cdr3_aa: CASSVSSSDEQYF

d_call: TRBD2
v_call: TRBV4-1
j_call: TRBJ2-7
clone_size: .
cdr3_nt: TGCGCCAGCAGCCAAGTTACTAGCGGGGGAATTCCCAGGTCCTACGAGCAGTACTTC
cdr3_aa: CASSQVTSGGIPRSYEQYF

d_call: .
v_call: TRBV28
j_call: TRBJ1-5
clone_size: .
cdr3_nt: TGTGCCAGCAGAATCAGGGATCAGCCCCAGCATTTT
cdr3_aa: CASRIRDQPQHF

d_call: .
v_call: TRBV29-1
j_call: TRBJ2-2
clone_size: .
cdr3_nt: TGCAGCGTTCGCGGCGGGTTCAACACCGGGGAGCTGTTTTTT
cdr3_aa: CSVRGGFNTGELFF

d_call: .
v_call: TRBV6-5
j_call: TRBJ2-3
clone_size: .
cdr3_nt: TGTGCCAGCAGTTACGCGGCGGGGGCTAGCACAGATACGCAGTATTTT
cdr3_aa: CASSYAAGASTDTQYF

d_call: TRBD1
v_call: TRBV19
j_call: TRBJ2-2
clone_size: .
cdr3_nt: TGTGCCAGTAGCCGACAGGGAGAGGGGGTCGGGGAGCTGTTTTTT
cdr3_aa: CASSRQGEGVGELFF

d_call: TRBD2
v_call: TRBV29-1
j_call: TRBJ2-1
clone_size: .
cdr3_nt: TGCAGCGTAGCTAGCGGGAGGGCCTACAATGAGCAGTTCTTC
cdr3_aa: CSVASGRAYNEQFF

d_call: .
v_call: TRBV23-1
j_call: TRBJ2-7
clone_size: .
cdr3_nt: TGCGCCAGCAGTCAATCTGGGGACAAACATTACGAGCAGTACTTC
cdr3_aa: CASSQSGDKHYEQYF

d_call: TRBD2
v_call: TRBV10-3
j_call: TRBJ2-2
clone_size: .
cdr3_nt: TGTGCCATCAAGGCTAGCGGCTACACCGGGGAGCTGTTTTTT
cdr3_aa: CAIKASGYTGELFF

d_call: .
v_call: TRBV30
j_call: TRBJ1-2
clone_size: .
cdr3_nt: TGTGCCTGGAGTGTACGCCCCGTGCTTACAGGGTCGGTAATGGATGGCTACACCTTC
cdr3_aa: CAWSVRPVLTGSVMDGYTF

d_call: TRBD1
v_call: TRBV29-1
j_call: TRBJ2-1
clone_size: medium-sized
cdr3_nt: TGCAGCGTTGAAGTCTGGGACAGCTCCTACAATGAGCAGTTCTTC
cdr3_aa: CSVEVWDSSYNEQFF

d_call: .
v_call: TRBV5-1
j_call: TRBJ2-3
clone_size: few
cdr3_nt: TGCGCCAGCAGCTGGGGAGCCACTAGCACAGATACGCAGTATTTT
cdr3_aa: CASSWGATSTDTQYF

d_call: TRBD2
v_call: TRBV5-1
j_call: TRBJ2-3
clone_size: .
cdr3_nt: TGCGCCAGCAGCTATGGGACTAGCGGGGGGTACACAGATACGCAGTATTTT
cdr3_aa: CASSYGTSGGYTDTQYF

d_call: TRBD2
v_call: TRBV6-2/TRBV6-3
j_call: TRBJ2-1
clone_size: .
cdr3_nt: TGTGCCAGCAGTAGTTATCTAGCGGGAGTTGGCTACAATGAGCAGTTCTTC
cdr3_aa: CASSSYLAGVGYNEQFF

d_call: TRBD1
v_call: TRBV9
j_call: TRBJ2-7
clone_size: .
cdr3_nt: TGTGCCAGCAGCCCCAGGACAGGGAACGACGAGCAGTACTTC
cdr3_aa: CASSPRTGNDEQYF

d_call: .
v_call: TRBV20-1
j_call: TRBJ2-7
clone_size: .
cdr3_nt: TGCAGTGCTGGCGGGCCCTTGGAGCAGTACTTC
cdr3_aa: CSAGGPLEQYF

d_call: .
v_call: TRBV7-6
j_call: TRBJ1-2
clone_size: .
cdr3_nt: TGTGCCAGCAGCTTAGCAGGGGGGGGAGCGCCAGCCTATGGCTACACCTTC
cdr3_aa: CASSLAGGGAPAYGYTF

d_call: TRBD1
v_call: TRBV3-1/TRBV3-2
j_call: TRBJ1-2
clone_size: .
cdr3_nt: TGTGCCAGCAGCCAAGCTGGGACAGGGGGCCCGCTTGGCTACACCTTC
cdr3_aa: CASSQAGTGGPLGYTF

d_call: TRBD2
v_call: TRBV7-2
j_call: TRBJ2-7
clone_size: .
cdr3_nt: TGTGCCAGCAGCGCCCCGGGACTAGTACCCTACGAGCAGTACTTC
cdr3_aa: CASSAPGLVPYEQYF

d_call: TRBD2
v_call: TRBV27
j_call: TRBJ2-1
clone_size: .
cdr3_nt: TGTGCCAGCAGTCCCGGACTAGCGGGAAACATAGGTGAGCAGTTCTTC
cdr3_aa: CASSPGLAGNIGEQFF

d_call: .
v_call: TRBV11-2
j_call: TRBJ2-7
clone_size: .
cdr3_nt: TGTGCCAGCAGCTTAGCCGGGACAATTGTTTCCCAGGCGTACTTC
cdr3_aa: CASSLAGTIVSQAYF

d_call: .
v_call: TRBV28
j_call: TRBJ1-2
clone_size: .
cdr3_nt: TGTGCCAGCAGTTCAGGCAGCTATGGCTACACCTTC
cdr3_aa: CASSSGSYGYTF

d_call: TRBD2
v_call: TRBV7-3
j_call: TRBJ2-7
clone_size: .
cdr3_nt: TGTGCCAGCACCAGACTAGCGGGGTCCCACGAGCAGTACTTC
cdr3_aa: CASTRLAGSHEQYF

d_call: TRBD1
v_call: TRBV7-6
j_call: TRBJ2-5
clone_size: once
cdr3_nt: TGTGCCAGCGTCCGGGACAGGGTTTCGACCCAGTACTTC
cdr3_aa: CASVRDRVSTQYF

d_call: .
v_call: TRBV9
j_call: TRBJ2-5
clone_size: .
cdr3_nt: TGTGCCAGCAGCGTTAACGGAGGTAATCAAGAGACCCAGTACTTC
cdr3_aa: CASSVNGGNQETQYF

d_call: .
v_call: TRBV4-3
j_call: TRBJ2-6
clone_size: .
cdr3_nt: TGCGCCAGCAGCCAAGATGTGGCCTCTGGGGCCAACGTCCTGACTTTC
cdr3_aa: CASSQDVASGANVLTF

d_call: TRBD1
v_call: TRBV9
j_call: TRBJ1-5
clone_size: .
cdr3_nt: TGTGCCAGCAGCGTTGGACAGGTCGCTCAGCCCCAGCATTTT
cdr3_aa: CASSVGQVAQPQHF

d_call: TRBD2
v_call: TRBV15
j_call: TRBJ2-7
clone_size: once
cdr3_nt: TGTGCCACCAGCAGAGATACGGGGGGTTTAGGGTACGAGCAGTACTTC
cdr3_aa: CATSRDTGGLGYEQYF

d_call: .
v_call: TRBV2
j_call: TRBJ2-2
clone_size: few
cdr3_nt: TGTGCCAGCAGGCAGACCGGGGACACCGGGGAGCTGTTTTTT
cdr3_aa: CASRQTGDTGELFF

d_call: TRBD1
v_call: TRBV19
j_call: TRBJ2-5
clone_size: .
cdr3_nt: TGTGCCAGTCAAACGAGACAGGGGAAAGAGACCCAGTACTTC
cdr3_aa: CASQTRQGKETQYF

d_call: .
v_call: TRBV3-1/TRBV3-2
j_call: TRBJ2-2
clone_size: once
cdr3_nt: TGTGCCAGCATAAATGGGGGCGGCGGGGAGCTGTTTTTT
cdr3_aa: CASINGGGGELFF

d_call: TRBD1
v_call: TRBV9
j_call: TRBJ1-2
clone_size: few
cdr3_nt: TGTGCCAGCAGCGTAGAGGCAGGGGGCTGGTATGGCTACACCTTC
cdr3_aa: CASSVEAGGWYGYTF

d_call: TRBD2
v_call: TRBV4-2
j_call: TRBJ2-1
clone_size: once
cdr3_nt: TGTGCCAGCAGTGAACAGCGGGATGACAATGAGCAGTTCTTC
cdr3_aa: CASSEQRDDNEQFF

d_call: .
v_call: TRBV18
j_call: TRBJ2-7
clone_size: .
cdr3_nt: TGTGCCAGCTCACCACAGGAGCACTACGAGCAGTACTTC
cdr3_aa: CASSPQEHYEQYF

d_call: TRBD2
v_call: TRBV28
j_call: TRBJ2-7
clone_size: .
cdr3_nt: TGTGCCAGCAGTTCTAGCGGGAGCGGTAGGAGAGAGCAGTACTTC
cdr3_aa: CASSSSGSGRREQYF

d_call: .
v_call: TRBV18
j_call: TRBJ2-3
clone_size: .
cdr3_nt: TGTGCCAGCTCCTACGCCGCAGGCGGGTTAACGACTAGCACAGATACGCAGTATTTT
cdr3_aa: CASSYAAGGLTTSTDTQYF

d_call: .
v_call: TRBV10-3
j_call: TRBJ2-2
clone_size: .
cdr3_nt: TGTGCCATCAGTGAGTCGGAGTTCGGGAGACTGAACACCGGGGAGCTGTTTTTT
cdr3_aa: CAISESEFGRLNTGELFF

d_call: TRBD2
v_call: TRBV19
j_call: TRBJ2-7
clone_size: .
cdr3_nt: TGTGCCAGTAGTATACGAGGGGACTGGCTAGCGGGAGCTCTCGGCCCTCATACCTCCTACGAGCAGTACTTC
cdr3_aa: CASSIRGDWLAGALGPHTSYEQYF